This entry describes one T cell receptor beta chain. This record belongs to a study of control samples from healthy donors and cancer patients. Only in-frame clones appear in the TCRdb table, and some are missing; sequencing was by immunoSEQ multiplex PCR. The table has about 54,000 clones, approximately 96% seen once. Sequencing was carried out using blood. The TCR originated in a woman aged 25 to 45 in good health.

The CDR3: CASTGTLGLAGNTIYF. The CDR3 nucleotides are TGTGCCTCGACGGGGACACTGGGTTTGGCTGGAAACACCATATATTTT. The chain combines TRBV30 with TRBJ1-3; TRBD1 might be the D (6 bases). Trimming removed 7 bases at V and 2 bases at J, with 21 bases between. This CDR3 is built from 16 residues. CDR1 and CDR2 (germline): GTSNPN, SVGIG (reference sequence). The full variable domain, its missing parts supplied by reference TRBV30 and TRBJ1-3, is SQTIHQWPATLVQPVGSPLSLECTVEGTSNPNLYWYRQAAGRGLQLLFYSVGIGQISSEVPQNLSASRPQDRQFILSSKKLLLSDSGFYLCASTGTLGLAGNTIYFGEGSWLTVV.